Below are 10 T cell receptor beta chains sequenced from a single sample in a study of T cell changes during pregnancy in multiple sclerosis. Assay: immunoSEQ multiplex PCR; the TCRdb copy retains only in-frame clones and omits some. The repertoire holds tens of thousands of clones, with approximately 95% as singletons. The starting material was CD4+ T cells from peripheral blood mononuclear cells, obtained after pregnancy. The receptors stem from a female donor with multiple sclerosis, enrolled in a pregnancy study.

This rearrangement joins TRBV7-3 to TRBJ2-1; 8 nucleotides line up with TRBD2. The CDR3 length is 15 residues. In germline, CDR1 is SGHTA, CDR2 FQGTGA. Trimming removed 1 base from V and 3 bases from J; junction bases left unmatched: 2. The CDR3 is CASSLSGTSYNEQFF. The CDR3 bases are TGTGCCAGCAGCTTAAGTGGGACTAGCTACAATGAGCAGTTCTTC.

The chain links TRBV19 to TRBJ1-3; no reliable D call. This CDR3 is 15 amino acids long. Germline-derived CDR1 and CDR2 are LNHDA and SQIVND (reference sequence). Trimming took 6 bases from V and 0 from J, leaving 12 bases between them. In nucleotides, the CDR3 is TGTGCCAGTAGGTTGGCAGGACTCTCTGGAAACACCATATATTTT. Residues: CASRLAGLSGNTIYF. Based on the CDR3 plus reference TRBV19 and TRBJ1-3, the full variable domain is DGGITQSPKYLFRKEGQNVTLSCEQNLNHDAMYWYRQDPGQGLRLIYYSQIVNDFQKGDIAEGYSVSREKKESFPLTVTSAQKNPTAFYLCASRLAGLSGNTIYFGEGSWLTVV.

The chain links TRBV4-3 to TRBJ2-1; 12 bases match TRBD1. V was pared by 0 bases and J by 2 bases, with 8 bases of the junction left unmatched. The CDR3 spans 19 residues. Germline V CDR1 and CDR2: LGHNA, YSLEER. CDR3 nucleotides: TGCGCCAGCAGCCAAGAAGTCCCGGGACAGGGGGCCCCCTACAATGAGCAGTTCTTC. Residues: CASSQEVPGQGAPYNEQFF.

The chain combines TRBV5-5 with TRBJ2-3, with 10 positions matching TRBD2. There are 16 residues in the CDR3. Germline CDR1 is SGHKS and CDR2 is YYEKEE (reference sequence). Trimming removed 3 bases from V and 5 bases from J; junction bases left unmatched: 9. The CDR3: CASSWGARLAGDTQYF. The CDR3 coding sequence is TGTGCCAGCAGCTGGGGGGCGCGACTAGCGGGAGATACGCAGTATTTT.

The chain is built from TRBV30 and TRBJ2-5, with TRBD1 matching 10 bases. Germline CDR1 is GTSNPN and CDR2 is SVGIG (reference sequence). With 4 bases clipped from V and 2 bases from J, the junction kept 7 bases outside the gene matches. This CDR3 contains 15 residues. CDR3 bases: TGTGCCTGGAAGGGTTGGACAGGGGGACAAGAGACCCAGTACTTC. Translated: CAWKGWTGGQETQYF.

J is TRBJ1-2 and V is TRBV30, with TRBD1 identical over 8 bases. V shed 2 bases and J 4 bases; nucleotides not matched to a gene: 3. Germline values: CDR1 GTSNPN, CDR2 SVGIG (reference sequence). This CDR3 contains 13 residues. This CDR3 reads CAWSITGGYGYTF. The CDR3 nucleotides read TGTGCCTGGAGTATAACAGGGGGCTATGGCTACACCTTC.

V is TRBV28 and J is TRBJ1-2; D may be TRBD1 (5 bases). This CDR3 region has 13 residues. Germline V gene sequence: CDR1 MDHEN, CDR2 SYDVKM. Trimming removed 9 bases at V and 0 bases at J, with 11 bases between. This CDR3 reads CASTLGANYGYTF. The CDR3 DNA reads TGTGCCAGTACCCTAGGGGCTAACTATGGCTACACCTTC.

The chain joins TRBV6-1 to TRBJ1-6; D is unresolved. The CDR3 runs to 14 residues. Germline CDR1 and CDR2: MNHNS and SASEGT. Between the trimmed V and J ends, which lost 7 bases and 6 bases, there was a span of 13 bases. This chain's CDR3 is CASTEGRINSPLHF. In DNA, the CDR3 is TGTGCCAGCACCGAGGGCCGGATTAATTCACCCCTCCACTTT.

The chain carries TRBV5-8 and TRBJ2-5, with D possibly TRBD2 on 6 matching bases. The CDR3 has 16 residues. Trimming left V 0 bases short and J 2 bases short, with 14 bases between. Germline CDR1 is SGHTS and CDR2 is YDEGEE. The chain's CDR3 is CASSLEGLARQETQYF. DNA of the CDR3: TGTGCCAGCAGCTTGGAGGGACTCGCACGGCAAGAGACCCAGTACTTC.

The rearrangement joins TRBV5-1 to TRBJ1-4, with D unclear. V lost 4 bases and J lost 8, with 21 bases in between. Germline loops: CDR1 SGHRS, CDR2 YFSETQ. The CDR3 is 16 amino acids. CDR3 in DNA: TGCGCCAGCAGCCCCGGGAACGACCCATATGGGGAAAAACTGTTTTTT. It is translated as CASSPGNDPYGEKLFF.